What follows are 21 T cell receptor beta chains derived from one specimen sequenced in a study of cytomegalovirus exposure and HLA in healthy donors. The PCR had 60 Vbeta and 13 Jbeta primers. The protocol was immunoSEQ multiplex PCR, while the TCRdb copy is restricted to in-frame clones and leaves out a portion. The table records around 130,000 clones, 70% to 85% of them present only once. The specimen was PBMCs. The receptors here all came from a man aged 18 to 35 in good health and CMV-seropositive.

The chain combines TRBV5-4 with TRBJ1-3, with D possibly being TRBD1 (6 bases). Trimming pared 0 bases from V and 3 bases from J, leaving 7 bases between. CDR3 length equals 14 residues. The germline V gene has CDR1 SGHNT and CDR2 YYREEE (reference sequence). The CDR3, as DNA: TGTGCCAGCAGCTTGGAACAGGGTGGAAACACCATATATTTT. It is translated as CASSLEQGGNTIYF.

This sequence joins TRBV27 and TRBJ2-1; 8 bases are shared with TRBD2. The germline V gene has CDR1 MNHEY and CDR2 SMNVEV (reference sequence). Germline trimming cut 5 bases from V and 0 bases from J; bases unmatched to any gene: 6. The CDR3 is 16 residues long. CDR3 protein: CASSPRSGNSYNEQFF. In DNA, the CDR3 is TGTGCCAGCAGTCCTCGTAGCGGGAACTCCTACAATGAGCAGTTCTTC.

The chain is built from TRBV6-5 and TRBJ1-1, with D perhaps matching TRBD1 (6 bases). The CDR3 sequence is 14 residues long. V was trimmed by 5 bases and J by 2 bases, leaving 12 bases between them. Germline lookup yields CDR1 MNHEY and CDR2 SVGAGI. CDR3 sequence: CASSKDRSNTEAFF. The CDR3 DNA sequence: TGTGCCAGCAGTAAAGACAGGTCTAACACTGAAGCTTTCTTT.

This clone occurred once. J is TRBJ2-2 and V is TRBV9; D remains ambiguous. CDR3 length equals 16 residues. V gave up 4 bases and J gave up 1 base, with 14 bases separating them. From germline, CDR1 is SGDLS and CDR2 YYNGEE. This chain's CDR3 is CASSFRLPRNTGELFF. The CDR3 region has the DNA TGTGCCAGCAGCTTTCGTCTGCCGAGGAACACCGGGGAGCTGTTTTTT.

The chain has TRBV9 and TRBJ2-3, with D possibly being TRBD1 (6 bases). The CDR3 runs 15 residues. V lost 5 bases, J lost 11 bases, and 24 bases lay in between. Germline V lookup: CDR1 SGDLS, CDR2 YYNGEE. CDR3 sequence reads: CASSVNRDINSGQYF. DNA for the CDR3: TGTGCCAGCAGTGTAAACCGGGACATAAACTCCGGGCAGTATTTT.

This chain uses TRBV5-1 with TRBJ1-2; D is unclear. Germline loops: CDR1 SGHRS, CDR2 YFSETQ. V lost 1 base and J 0 bases, leaving 10 bases between the germline ends. The CDR3 extends over 15 amino acids. The CDR3 reads CASSLTYSSNYGYTF. The DNA of the CDR3 is TGCGCCAGCAGCTTGACCTATTCATCTAACTATGGCTACACCTTC.

CDR3 in amino acids: CASYAGMNTEAFF. The CDR3, as DNA: TGTGCCAGCTATGCGGGGATGAACACTGAAGCTTTCTTT. This chain links TRBV28 with TRBJ1-1; D is unresolved. The CDR3 consists of 13 residues. Looked up from germline, CDR1 is MDHEN and CDR2 is SYDVKM. V shed 8 bases and J shed 0 bases, with 10 bases lying between them. The entire variable domain, with the rest obtained from reference TRBV28 and TRBJ1-1, is as follows: DVKVTQSSRYLVKRTGEKVFLECVQDMDHENMFWYRQDPGLGLRLIYFSYDVKMKEKGDIPEGYSVSREKKERFSLILESASTNQTSMYLCASYAGMNTEAFFGQGTRLTVV.

The rearrangement uses TRBV9 and TRBJ1-3, with TRBD1 identical over 7 bases. J lost 2 bases, V lost 0 bases, and 17 bases had no gene match. CDR1 and CDR2 (germline): SGDLS, YYNGEE. This CDR3 is 20 amino acids long. CDR3 coding DNA: TGTGCCAGCAGCGTAGGTCTCAAGGAGGGACAGCTGAAGCCTGGAAACACCATATATTTT. Its protein is CASSVGLKEGQLKPGNTIYF.

The V and J genes are TRBV11-2 and TRBJ2-7, with D perhaps TRBD2 (6 bases). The V gene's germline CDR1 is SGHAT and CDR2 FQNNGV. The CDR3 loop spans 17 amino acids. V lost 3 bases and J 3 bases, leaving 21 bases between the germline ends. The CDR3 spells CASSLGGYSTIVYEQYF. The CDR3 DNA follows: TGTGCCAGCAGCTTGGGGGGTTACAGTACGATCGTCTACGAGCAGTACTTC.

The chain is built from TRBV2 and TRBJ1-5, with D possibly TRBD1 on 5 matching bases. The germline gives CDR1 SNHLY, CDR2 FYNNEI. Deletions cut 8 bases from V and 7 bases from J, with 15 bases between. The CDR3 consists of 13 residues. This chain's CDR3 is CASGGWENQPQHF. CDR3 sequence (DNA): TGTGCCAGCGGGGGGTGGGAAAACCAGCCCCAGCATTTT.

The rearrangement joins TRBV11-2 to TRBJ2-7; 7 bases are a match to TRBD2. CDR1 and CDR2 from the germline V gene are SGHAT and FQNNGV. The length of the CDR3 is 14 residues. With 1 base clipped from V and 3 bases from J, the junction kept 3 bases outside the gene matches. The CDR3 spells CASSLASGVYEQYF. The CDR3 coding sequence is TGTGCCAGCAGCTTAGCTAGCGGAGTCTACGAGCAGTACTTC.

This clone appeared a few times. The V call is TRBV11-2, the J call TRBJ1-2, with 9 bases matching TRBD1. Germline CDR1 SGHAT, CDR2 FQNNGV. The CDR3 contains 14 residues. Trimming cost V 3 bases and J 8 bases; bases outside gene matches: 7. In DNA form, the CDR3 reads TGTGCCAGCAGCTTCGGCTGGACAGGGGAAGGCTACACCTTC. Translated: CASSFGWTGEGYTF.

V and J are TRBV5-5 and TRBJ2-7; D gene ambiguous. Trimming stripped 4 bases from V and 2 bases from J, with 19 bases between. Per the germline V gene, CDR1 is SGHKS and CDR2 is YYEKEE (reference sequence). The CDR3 spans 16 residues. The CDR3 protein is CASSPEAAFSAYEQYF. Here the CDR3 DNA reads TGTGCCAGCAGCCCCGAGGCAGCTTTTTCGGCCTACGAGCAGTACTTC.

The V call is TRBV25-1, the J call TRBJ2-5; D may be TRBD2 (5 bases). The CDR3 is made up of 16 amino acids. The germline gives CDR1 MGHDK, CDR2 SYGVNS. The V and J ends lost 4 bases and 1 base respectively, with 16 bases between them. CDR3 region: CASSGRMDSIQETQYF. In nucleotides, the CDR3 is TGTGCCAGCAGTGGACGGATGGACTCCATCCAAGAGACCCAGTACTTC.

This chain joins TRBV5-4 and TRBJ2-7; 9 bases are a match to TRBD1. The CDR3 length is 14 residues. J lost 2 bases, V lost 2 bases, and 2 bases had no gene match. Germline CDR1 and CDR2: SGHNT and YYREEE (reference sequence). The CDR3 reads CASSFGTGTYEQYF. For the CDR3, the DNA is TGTGCCAGCAGCTTTGGGACAGGGACCTACGAGCAGTACTTC.

The chain links TRBV6-5 to TRBJ1-1, with unresolved D. The germline V gene has CDR1 MNHEY and CDR2 SVGAGI. CDR3 size: 14 residues. V was pared by 5 bases and J by 3 bases, with 13 bases between. This CDR3 is CASSEKSLDTEAFF. In DNA, the CDR3 is TGTGCCAGCAGTGAAAAATCGCTAGACACTGAAGCTTTCTTT.

This sequence joins TRBV6-6 and TRBJ2-3; 7 bases map to TRBD1. Germline values: CDR1 MNHNY, CDR2 SVGAGI (reference sequence). There are 13 residues in the CDR3. J lost 1 base, V lost 8 bases, and 3 bases had no gene match. The CDR3 DNA reads TGTGCCAGCTCCGGGACAGGCACAGATACGCAGTATTTT. This encodes CASSGTGTDTQYF.

The chain couples TRBV30 to TRBJ1-2; 10 nucleotides line up with TRBD1. The CDR3 is 16 residues long. Per the germline V gene, CDR1 is GTSNPN and CDR2 is SVGIG (reference sequence). V shed 2 bases, J shed 6 bases, and the junction held 12 bases outside the gene matches. Here the CDR3 reads CAWSLTGTGALDGYTF. CDR3 nucleotide sequence: TGTGCCTGGAGTCTCACCGGGACAGGGGCGTTAGATGGCTACACCTTC.

The V call is TRBV14, the J call TRBJ1-1; perhaps TRBD1 as D (5 bases). The V gene lost 6 bases and the J gene lost 5 bases, with 16 bases spanning the gap. The CDR3 length is 14 residues. The germline V gene encodes CDR1 SGHDN and CDR2 FVKESK. The CDR3 region is CASSIRAVVTEAFF. Written as DNA, the CDR3 is TGTGCCAGCAGTATCAGGGCCGTGGTTACTGAAGCTTTCTTT.

The rearrangement links TRBV5-1 to TRBJ2-7, with D maybe TRBD1 (5 bases). The CDR3 contains 14 residues. The germline V gene encodes CDR1 SGHRS and CDR2 YFSETQ. With 2 bases removed from V and 6 bases from J, the gap between germline ends came to 15 bases. CDR3 nucleotides: TGCGCCAGCAGCTTTGCAGGGTCGGCCTCCGAGCAGTACTTC. Translating gives CASSFAGSASEQYF.

The chain employs TRBV9 and TRBJ1-3; D call uncertain. The CDR3 is 18 amino acids. The V and J ends lost 0 bases and 0 bases respectively, with 16 bases between them. Germline values: CDR1 SGDLS, CDR2 YYNGEE. CDR3 nucleotides: TGTGCCAGCAGCGTAGCCAGAGGAGGGCTCCTCTCTGGAAACACCATATATTTT. Translation: CASSVARGGLLSGNTIYF.